The 9 T cell receptor beta chains below come from one sample, sequenced in a study of Ad26.COV2.S vaccination and SARS-CoV-2 variants. Profiling relied on immunoSEQ multiplex PCR, and the TCRdb table lists in-frame clones only, not all of them. Among about 250,000 clones listed, about 89% were seen once. Noted treatment: around 19 received Ad26.COV2.S at low or high dose, single or two shots; 5 received placebo; per-sample allocation not given. Specimens were obtained on day 63 following the first vaccine or placebo injection. The sequences come from peripheral blood, collected in a trial of Ad26.COV2.S vaccine versus placebo. All receptors derive from a person between 18 and 59 years old who received the Ad26.COV2.S COVID-19 vaccine or a placebo.

The CDR3 DNA follows: TGTGCCAGCAGTGAAAGTTTCGGGACAGTGAACACTGAAGCTTTCTTT. This sequence encodes CASSESFGTVNTEAFF. The rearrangement joins TRBV2 to TRBJ1-1; 7 bases are a match to TRBD1. Germline assignment: CDR1 SNHLY and CDR2 FYNNEI. With 2 bases clipped from V and 0 bases from J, the junction kept 6 bases outside the gene matches. The CDR3 runs 16 residues. Drawing the rest from reference TRBV2 and TRBJ1-1, the complete variable domain is EPEVTQTPSHQVTQMGQEVILRCVPISNHLYFYWYRQILGQKVEFLVSFYNNEISEKSEIFDDQFSVERPDGSNFTLKIRSTKLEDSAMYFCASSESFGTVNTEAFFGQGTRLTVV.

This clone was seen only once. The chain joins TRBV7-9 to TRBJ1-2, with D possibly being TRBD1 (6 bases). The length of the CDR3 is 15 residues. Germline V gene lookup returns CDR1 SEHNR and CDR2 FQNEAQ (reference sequence). V was trimmed by 3 bases and J by 6 bases, leaving 17 bases between them. The CDR3 loop is CASSFSQGPWDGYTF. The CDR3 DNA sequence: TGTGCCAGCAGCTTCTCGCAGGGGCCATGGGATGGCTACACCTTC.

The chain uses TRBV30 and TRBJ2-3, with 7 bases fitting TRBD2. Germline loops: CDR1 GTSNPN, CDR2 SVGIG (reference sequence). CDR3 length: 12 amino acids. Trimming cost V 0 bases and J 6 bases; bases outside gene matches: 0. The chain's CDR3 is CAWSVAGDTQYF. CDR3 coding DNA: TGTGCCTGGAGTGTAGCGGGGGATACGCAGTATTTT.

V is TRBV20-1 and J is TRBJ2-7; TRBD1 aligns across 7 bases. Germline assignment: CDR1 DFQATT and CDR2 SNEGSKA (reference sequence). The CDR3 runs 11 residues. V shed 5 bases, J shed 2 bases, and the junction held 0 bases outside the gene matches. The CDR3 loop reads CSADRAYEQYF. CDR3 nucleotides: TGCAGTGCTGACAGGGCCTACGAGCAGTACTTC.

The chain employs TRBV4-2 and TRBJ1-2; D unresolved. Germline CDR1 reads LGHNA; CDR2 reads YNFKEQ. V was clipped by 0 bases and J by 2 bases, with 16 bases between them. The CDR3 is 17 residues long. CDR3 DNA: TGTGCCAGCAGCCAAGAGGAGCGGGTCGGTCTAAACTATGGCTACACCTTC. It translates to CASSQEERVGLNYGYTF.

This clone was seen more than once but under ten times. Here the CDR3 DNA reads TGTGCCAGCAGCTTGGCCCTAGCGGGAATCACCGGGGAGCTGTTTTTT. This translates into CASSLALAGITGELFF. This rearrangement joins TRBV5-6 to TRBJ2-2; 9 bases agree with TRBD2. The CDR3 has 16 amino acids. Germline V lookup: CDR1 SGHDT, CDR2 YYEEEE. Germline trimming cut 0 bases from V and 4 bases from J; bases unmatched to any gene: 4.

The gene calls are TRBV5-5 and TRBJ1-5, with D hard to call. The germline CDR1 and CDR2 sequences are SGHKS and YYEKEE (reference sequence). The CDR3 contains 14 residues. Trimming pared 2 bases from V and 2 bases from J, leaving 8 bases between. The CDR3 DNA reads as TGTGCCAGCAGCTTTGTTCTGCGCAATCAGCCCCAGCATTTT. It is translated as CASSFVLRNQPQHF.

In DNA form, the CDR3 reads TGTGCCAGCAGCCCAAACCCGGGACAGGGAATCTCTGGAAACACCATATATTTT. The encoded protein is CASSPNPGQGISGNTIYF. The chain uses TRBV7-2 and TRBJ1-3; 9 bases map to TRBD1. The trim removed 5 bases at V and 0 bases at J, leaving 11 bases unmatched. The CDR3 totals 18 residues. Germline assignment: CDR1 SGHTA and CDR2 FQGNSA.

The J gene is TRBJ2-2, the V gene TRBV7-2, with D tentatively TRBD1 (5 bases). Germline CDR1 reads SGHTA; CDR2 reads FQGNSA. The CDR3 is 14 residues long. Trimming removed 3 bases at V and 0 bases at J, with 5 bases between. The CDR3 DNA reads as TGTGCCAGCAGCTTGGACACGAACACCGGGGAGCTGTTTTTT. Translating gives CASSLDTNTGELFF.